The sequence of this TCR beta chain was determined in a study of blood T cell repertoires in COVID-19. Background on the study: From the United States, Italy and Spain came samples of acute and convalescent COVID-19. T cells, B-cell-depleted T cells, or PBMCs supplied cDNA or gDNA.

Methods used by the authors: Estimated nucleated cell counts came from reference gene primer amplification. Assay: immunoSEQ multiplex PCR; the TCRdb copy retains only in-frame clones and omits some. V, J and clone size are those of that table, while D and trimming were read from the DNA. Altogether about 100,000 clones are present, 80% being singletons, with the ten largest covering under 35%. Trimming took off 3 bases at V and 3 bases at J, with 16 bases between the two ends. This CDR3 is 15 amino acids long. CDR1 is SGDLS, CDR2 YYNGEE, per germline. This sequence was found in a man between 65 and 79 years old with active or convalescent COVID-19. The sample consisted of peripheral blood. J is TRBJ2-7 and V is TRBV9; D may be TRBD2 (6 bases). CDR3 bases: TGTGCCAGCAGCGCGTTTGGGGACTCCTACTACGAGCAGTACTTC. The encoded protein is CASSAFGDSYYEQYF.